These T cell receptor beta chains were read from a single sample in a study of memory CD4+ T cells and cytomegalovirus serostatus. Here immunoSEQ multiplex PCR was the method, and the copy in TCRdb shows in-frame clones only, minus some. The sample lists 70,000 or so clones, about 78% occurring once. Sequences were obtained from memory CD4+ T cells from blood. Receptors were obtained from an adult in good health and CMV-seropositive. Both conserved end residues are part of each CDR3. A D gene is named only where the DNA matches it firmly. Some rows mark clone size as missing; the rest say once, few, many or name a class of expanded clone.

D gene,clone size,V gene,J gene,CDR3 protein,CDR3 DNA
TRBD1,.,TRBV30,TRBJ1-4,CALGEDRSNEKLFF,TGTGCCTTAGGGGAGGACAGGAGTAATGAAAAACTGTTTTTT
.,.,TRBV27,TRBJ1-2,CASSPSKGVGYGYTF,TGTGCCAGCAGTCCCTCAAAGGGAGTCGGCTATGGCTACACCTTC
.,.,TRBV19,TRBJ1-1,CASSMGLDGTEAFF,TGTGCCAGTAGTATGGGACTGGATGGGACTGAAGCTTTCTTT
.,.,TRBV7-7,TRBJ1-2,CASSSGSPPNYGYTF,TGTGCTAGCAGCTCGGGATCCCCCCCCAACTATGGCTACACCTTC
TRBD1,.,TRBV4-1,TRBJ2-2,CASKGILRQGWTGELFF,TGCGCCAGCAAAGGGATTTTACGACAGGGGTGGACCGGGGAGCTGTTTTTT
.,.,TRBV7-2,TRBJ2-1,CASSPAMVRGDEQFF,TGTGCCAGCAGTCCCGCGATGGTAAGGGGGGATGAGCAGTTCTTC
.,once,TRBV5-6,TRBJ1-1,CASSSGQWEAFF,TGTGCCAGCAGCTCTGGACAGTGGGAAGCTTTCTTT
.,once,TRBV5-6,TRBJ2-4,CASSQLEGVAKNIQYF,TGTGCCAGCAGCCAACTAGAGGGAGTAGCCAAAAACATTCAGTACTTC
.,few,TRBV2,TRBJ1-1,CASSDLVTENTEAFF,TGTGCCAGCAGTGATTTAGTGACGGAGAACACTGAAGCTTTCTTT
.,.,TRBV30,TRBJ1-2,CAWSVMGDWGYTF,TGTGCCTGGAGTGTAATGGGGGACTGGGGCTACACCTTC
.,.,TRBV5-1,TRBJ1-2,CASSLQGINYGYTF,TGCGCCAGCAGCTTGCAGGGGATAAACTATGGCTACACCTTC
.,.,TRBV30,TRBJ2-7,CAWGVGGSYEQYF,TGTGCCTGGGGGGTCGGGGGCTCCTACGAGCAGTACTTC
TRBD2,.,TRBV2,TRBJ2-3,CASSDPSSGGTGLPSTDTQYF,TGTGCCAGCAGCGACCCTTCTAGCGGGGGGACCGGACTCCCTAGCACAGATACGCAGTATTTT
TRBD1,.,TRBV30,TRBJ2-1,CAWGLRGTVYNEQFF,TGTGCCTGGGGCTTAAGGGGGACAGTCTACAATGAGCAGTTCTTC
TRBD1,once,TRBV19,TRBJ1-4,CASSGTGYEKLFF,TGTGCCAGTAGCGGGACAGGGTATGAAAAACTGTTTTTT
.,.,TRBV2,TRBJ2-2,CASSKDFNTGELFF,TGTGCCAGCAGCAAAGATTTTAACACCGGGGAGCTGTTTTTT
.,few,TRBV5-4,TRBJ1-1,CASSSINPGNTEAFF,TGTGCCAGCAGCTCGATAAATCCCGGGAACACTGAAGCTTTCTTT
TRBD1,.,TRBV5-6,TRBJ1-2,CASSPLEQGPYGYTF,TGTGCCAGCAGTCCGTTGGAACAGGGGCCCTATGGCTACACCTTC
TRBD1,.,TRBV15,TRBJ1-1,CATSRSITGTGKMNTEAFF,TGTGCCACCAGCAGATCCATTACCGGGACAGGTAAAATGAACACTGAAGCTTTCTTT
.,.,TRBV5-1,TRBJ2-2,CASSLVGSTGELFF,TGCGCCAGCAGCTTGGTGGGCAGCACCGGGGAGCTGTTTTTT
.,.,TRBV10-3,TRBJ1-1,CATTDTGLVAEAFF,TGTGCCACGACTGATACAGGATTGGTCGCTGAAGCTTTCTTT
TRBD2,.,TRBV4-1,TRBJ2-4,CASSQGLAGGLAKNIQYF,TGCGCCAGCAGCCAAGGACTAGCGGGGGGGCTAGCCAAAAACATTCAGTACTTC
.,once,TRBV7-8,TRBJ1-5,CASSISELRPQHF,TGTGCCAGCAGCATTTCGGAGCTTAGGCCCCAGCATTTT
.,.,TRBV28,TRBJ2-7,CASSLGYEQYF,TGTGCCAGCAGTTTGGGGTACGAGCAGTACTTC
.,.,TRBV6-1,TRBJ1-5,CASSGGPQYGQPQHF,TGTGCCAGCAGTGGGGGACCTCAGTACGGTCAGCCCCAGCATTTT
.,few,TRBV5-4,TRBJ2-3,CASSLGGTPDTQYF,TGTGCCAGCAGCTTGGGGGGTACCCCAGATACGCAGTATTTT
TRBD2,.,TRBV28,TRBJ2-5,CASRPGTIQETQYF,TGTGCCAGCAGGCCCGGGACTATTCAAGAGACCCAGTACTTC
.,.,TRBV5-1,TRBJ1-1,CASSPMWALNTEAFF,TGCGCCAGCAGCCCGATGTGGGCTCTGAACACTGAAGCTTTCTTT
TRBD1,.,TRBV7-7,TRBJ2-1,CASSLGGQPYNEQFF,TGTGCCAGCAGCTTAGGGGGACAGCCCTACAATGAGCAGTTCTTC
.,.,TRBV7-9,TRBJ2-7,CASSLGSAPFWQYF,TGTGCCAGCAGCTTAGGGTCTGCACCGTTCTGGCAGTACTTC
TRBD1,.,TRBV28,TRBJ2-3,CASSPPGQGRDTQYF,TGTGCCAGCAGTCCCCCGGGACAGGGTAGGGATACGCAGTATTTT
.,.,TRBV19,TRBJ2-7,CASRINTVGAYEQYF,TGTGCCAGTAGGATCAATACAGTGGGGGCCTACGAGCAGTACTTC
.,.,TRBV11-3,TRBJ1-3,CASSLDQIQNTIYF,TGTGCCAGCAGCTTAGACCAGATACAAAACACCATATATTTT
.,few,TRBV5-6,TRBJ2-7,CASSFGGGSLWATYEQYF,TGTGCCAGCAGCTTTGGAGGGGGCTCGCTGTGGGCGACCTACGAGCAGTACTTC
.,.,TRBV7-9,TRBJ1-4,CASSEGTSNEKLFF,TGTGCCAGCAGCGAGGGGACATCTAATGAAAAACTGTTTTTT
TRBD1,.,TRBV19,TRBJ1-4,CASKGRGLTNEKLFF,TGTGCCAGTAAGGGCAGGGGGTTGACTAATGAAAAACTGTTTTTT
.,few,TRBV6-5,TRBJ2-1,CASSYRTEHYNEQFF,TGTGCCAGCAGTTATAGAACGGAGCACTACAATGAGCAGTTCTTC
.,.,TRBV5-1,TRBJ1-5,CASIYGQNSNQPQHF,TGCGCCAGCATCTACGGACAGAATAGCAATCAGCCCCAGCATTTT
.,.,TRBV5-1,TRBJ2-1,CASSLSSTRGYNEQFF,TGCGCCAGCAGCTTAAGCTCGACTAGGGGGTACAATGAGCAGTTCTTC
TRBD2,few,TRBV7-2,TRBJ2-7,CASSSELAGLGEQYF,TGTGCCAGCAGCTCCGAACTAGCGGGGCTGGGGGAGCAGTACTTC
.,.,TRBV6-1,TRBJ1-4,CASSWGNEKLFF,TGTGCCAGCAGTTGGGGTAATGAAAAACTGTTTTTT
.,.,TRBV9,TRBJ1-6,CASSPGLYNSPLHF,TGTGCCAGCAGCCCCGGACTCTATAATTCACCCCTCCACTTT